The entry below gives a single T cell receptor beta chain sequence along with its context. The data are from a study of blood T cell repertoires in COVID-19. Study details: PBMCs, B-cell-depleted T cells, or T cells provided the cDNA or gDNA that made up the material.

Germline loops: CDR1 ENHRY, CDR2 SYGVKD. The CDR3 is 17 amino acids. V was trimmed by 0 bases and J by 0 bases, leaving 11 bases between them. How the authors handled the data: It was from reference gene primer amplification that nucleated cell counts were estimated. The data were produced by immunoSEQ multiplex PCR, yet TCRdb's version contains in-frame clones alone and is incomplete. D and trimming were read from the DNA, whereas the V and J calls and clone size are those reported in that table. The sample shows tens of thousands of clones, 75% to 90% of them seen only once. This clonotype was obtained from a man between 50 and 59 years old with acute or convalescent COVID-19. The gene calls are TRBV10-3 and TRBJ1-4, with a weak D call TRBD1 (6 bases). The sequenced material came from peripheral blood. The CDR3 region has the DNA TGTGCCATCAGTGAGTCCCTTCGGACAGCAACTAATGAAAAACTGTTTTTT. Translated, it gives CAISESLRTATNEKLFF.